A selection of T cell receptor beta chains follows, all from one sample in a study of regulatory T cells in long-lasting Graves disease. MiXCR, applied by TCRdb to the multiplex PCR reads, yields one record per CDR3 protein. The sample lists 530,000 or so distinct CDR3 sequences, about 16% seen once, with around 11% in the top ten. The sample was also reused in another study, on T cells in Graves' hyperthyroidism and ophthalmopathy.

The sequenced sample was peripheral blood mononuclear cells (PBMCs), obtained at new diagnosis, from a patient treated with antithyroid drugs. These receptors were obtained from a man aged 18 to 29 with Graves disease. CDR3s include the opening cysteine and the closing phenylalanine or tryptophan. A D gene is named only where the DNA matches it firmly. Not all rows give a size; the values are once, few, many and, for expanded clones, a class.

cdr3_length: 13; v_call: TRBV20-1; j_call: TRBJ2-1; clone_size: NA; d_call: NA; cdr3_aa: CSLRRSSYNEQFF; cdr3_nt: TGCAGTCTTCGGCGAAGCTCCTACAATGAGCAGTTCTTC
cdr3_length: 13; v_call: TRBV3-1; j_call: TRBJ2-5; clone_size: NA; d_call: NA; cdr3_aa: CASSQWEQETQYF; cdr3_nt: TGTGCCAGCAGCCAATGGGAACAAGAGACCCAGTACTTC
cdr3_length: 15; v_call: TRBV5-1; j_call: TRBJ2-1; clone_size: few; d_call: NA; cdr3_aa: CASNNLTTPYNEQFF; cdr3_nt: TGCGCCAGCAATAATCTGACAACTCCCTACAATGAGCAGTTCTTC
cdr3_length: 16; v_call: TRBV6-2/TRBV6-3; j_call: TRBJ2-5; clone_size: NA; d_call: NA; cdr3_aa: CASLGRRVAGRETQYF; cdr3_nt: TGTGCCAGCCTGGGACGTCGAGTGGCCGGTCGAGAGACCCAGTACTTC
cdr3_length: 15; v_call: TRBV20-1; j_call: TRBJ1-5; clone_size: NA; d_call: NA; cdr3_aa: CSARPTGYSNQPQHF; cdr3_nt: TGCAGTGCTAGACCGACAGGTTATAGCAATCAGCCCCAGCATTTT
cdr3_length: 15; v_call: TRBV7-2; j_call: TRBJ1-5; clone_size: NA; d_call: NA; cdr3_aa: CASSLEVGYNQPQHF; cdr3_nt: TGTGCCAGCAGCTTAGAAGTGGGGTACAATCAGCCCCAGCATTTT
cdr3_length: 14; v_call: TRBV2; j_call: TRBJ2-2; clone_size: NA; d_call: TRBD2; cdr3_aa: CASRVTSEPGELFF; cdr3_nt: TGTGCCAGCAGGGTGACTAGCGAGCCCGGGGAGCTGTTTTTT
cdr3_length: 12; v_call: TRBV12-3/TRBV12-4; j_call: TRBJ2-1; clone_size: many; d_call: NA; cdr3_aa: CASSFRSGEQFF; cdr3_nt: TGTGCCAGCAGTTTTCGATCGGGGGAGCAGTTCTTC
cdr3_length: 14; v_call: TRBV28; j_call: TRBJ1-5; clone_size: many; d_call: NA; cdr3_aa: CASNARYSNQPQHF; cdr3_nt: TGTGCCAGCAATGCGAGGTATAGCAATCAGCCCCAGCATTTT
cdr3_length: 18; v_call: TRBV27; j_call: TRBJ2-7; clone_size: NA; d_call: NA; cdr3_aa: CASSLSSKSRTGDSGQYF; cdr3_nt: TGTGCCAGCAGTTTATCTAGTAAGTCTCGGACCGGAGACTCCGGGCAGTACTTC
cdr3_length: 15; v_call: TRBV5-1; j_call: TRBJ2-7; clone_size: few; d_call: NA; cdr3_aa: CASSYQQAHPYEQYF; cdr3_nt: TGCGCCAGCAGCTATCAACAGGCCCACCCATACGAGCAGTACTTC
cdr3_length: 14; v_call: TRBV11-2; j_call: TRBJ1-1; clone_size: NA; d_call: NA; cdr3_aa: CASSQDRQNTEAFF; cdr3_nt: TGTGCCAGCAGCCAAGATCGACAGAACACTGAAGCTTTCTTT
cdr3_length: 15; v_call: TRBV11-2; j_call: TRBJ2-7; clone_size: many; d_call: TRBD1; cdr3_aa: CASSGGQGNTYEQYF; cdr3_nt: TGTGCCAGCAGCGGAGGACAGGGGAATACCTACGAGCAGTACTTC
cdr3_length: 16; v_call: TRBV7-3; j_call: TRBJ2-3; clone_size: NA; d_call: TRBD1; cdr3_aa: CASSSTGGGPTDTQYF; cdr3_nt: TGTGCCAGCAGCTCAACAGGGGGTGGCCCCACAGATACGCAGTATTTT
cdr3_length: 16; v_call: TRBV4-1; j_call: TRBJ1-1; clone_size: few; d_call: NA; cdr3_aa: CASSQTMGGGRTEAFF; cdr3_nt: TGCGCCAGCAGCCAAACTATGGGGGGAGGGCGTACTGAAGCTTTCTTT
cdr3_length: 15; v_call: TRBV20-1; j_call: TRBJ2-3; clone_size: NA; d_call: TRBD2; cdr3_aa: CSARVRGEGTDTQYF; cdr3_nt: TGCAGTGCTAGAGTCCGGGGGGAAGGAACAGATACGCAGTATTTT
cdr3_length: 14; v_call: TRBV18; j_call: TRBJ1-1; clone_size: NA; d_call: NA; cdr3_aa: CASSPQGRATEAFF; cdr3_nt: TGTGCCAGCTCACCACAGGGGAGGGCCACTGAAGCTTTCTTT